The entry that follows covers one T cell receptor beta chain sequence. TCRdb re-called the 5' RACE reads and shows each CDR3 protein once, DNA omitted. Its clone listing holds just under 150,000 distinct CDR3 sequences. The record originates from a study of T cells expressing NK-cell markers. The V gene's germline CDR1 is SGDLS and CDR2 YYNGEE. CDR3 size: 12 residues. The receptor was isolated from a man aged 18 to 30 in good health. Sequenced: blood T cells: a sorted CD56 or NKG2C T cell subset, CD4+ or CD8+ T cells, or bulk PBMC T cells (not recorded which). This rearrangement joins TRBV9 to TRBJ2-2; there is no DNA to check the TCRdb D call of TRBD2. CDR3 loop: CAVPGPAGELFF.